This T cell receptor (beta chain) is from a study of metastatic and nonmetastatic thyroid tumors. About the research overall: Malignant thyroid and benign thyroid patients provided blood and tumor or nodule tissue whose repertoires were compared.

No treatment had been given to any patient before thyroid surgery. Concerning this clone: The junction differs from germline at one of its ends, possibly a read error.

With MiXCR, TCRdb called clones anew from the PCR reads. The sample has approximately 7,000 clones; roughly two fifths are singletons. The sequenced sample was tumor tissue. The TCR sequence derives from a female donor with papillary thyroid cancer or a benign thyroid nodule (not recorded which). Some clones in this sample may be carry-over from other donors' samples.

The CDR3 is CAISSGDRVYHNEQLF. CDR3 sequence (DNA): TGTGCCATCAGCTCAGGGGACAGGGTCTACCACAATGAGCAGCTCTTC. The V gene is TRBV5-6, the J gene TRBJ2-1; TRBD1 matches at 9 bases. Germline V lookup: CDR1 SGHDT, CDR2 YYEEEE. This CDR3 contains 16 residues.